This T cell receptor beta chain appears in the sequencing data of a study of OX40 agonist ivuxolimab in advanced cancers. About the investigation overall: Ivuxolimab was a fully human IgG2 agonistic monoclonal antibody targeting the costimulatory receptor OX40 (CD134). Peripheral TCRbeta sequencing aimed to test whether ivuxolimab altered TCR sequence diversity and caused clonal T-cell expansion. Three dose-escalation patients achieved partial responses, one with hepatocellular carcinoma and two with cutaneous melanoma. The paper describes the monotherapy dose-escalation part (N ≈ 50 patients) of the phase I trial of ivuxolimab. Among the 50 to 55 dose-escalation patients, around 19 had hepatocellular carcinoma, 15 melanoma, 9 renal cell carcinoma and 9 head and neck cancer. The dose-escalation cohort was 82.7% male with a mean age of about 65 years, ranging from roughly 20 to 80. Patients were allowed to have had prior anti-PD-1, anti-PD-L1 or anti-CTLA-4 therapy, and around two fifths of the dose-escalation patients had been treated with checkpoint inhibitors. Intravenous ivuxolimab was administered to patients every 2 weeks at six dose levels: 0.01, 0.1, 0.3, 1.5, 3 and 10 mg/kg.

V was cut back by 5 bases and J by 4 bases, leaving a gap of 5 bases between them. Per the germline V gene, SNHLY is the CDR1 and FYNNEI is the CDR2. Spanning cysteine to phenylalanine, the CDR3 consists of 11 amino acids. Of the read, only the CDR3 DNA is kept; its 33 bases are in frame from base 1. The trial excluded patients who had a history of autoimmune disease or were on systemic immunosuppression. In every dose cohort, peripheral blood was drawn for TCR sequencing at baseline, cycle 4 day 1, and cycle 7 day 1. Samples came from an open-label, multicenter, first-in-human phase I dose-escalation trial of ivuxolimab. Adults with locally advanced or metastatic melanoma, renal cell carcinoma, hepatocellular carcinoma or head and neck squamous cell carcinoma were enrolled in the trial. Before TCR sequencing, CD4+ T cells and CD8+ T cells were sorted from peripheral blood as separate populations.

Genomic DNA was isolated from the sorted cells so that the TCRbeta CDR3 region could be sequenced. TCRbeta CDR3 regions were sequenced using the immunoSEQ Assay. TCRdb took this table from immuneACCESS and kept in-frame rearrangements with V and J called. Such tables lack part of the clones; where checked against another copy, unresolved V genes explain under half of the gap, and the rest is unexplained. The sample has 40,000 to 45,000 clones on record, 80% to 90% of them singletons. 6% of the sample is held by the ten biggest clonotypes. The paper as a whole reports these results and caveats: After ivuxolimab, CD8+ T cells had more expanded clones than CD4+ T cells on average. Low levels of normalized T-cell clonal expansion were also shown by some nonresponding patients. Clonal expansion of both CD4+ and CD8+ blood T cells was observed from baseline to week 6 at doses 0.1 to 3.0 mg/kg. In partial responders in the 0.1-3.0 mg/kg groups, normalized peripheral clonal expansion was found to be among the lowest, especially among CD8+ T cells. The antigen specificity of the clonally expanded peripheral T cells was not determined.

Note on this clone: What antigen it recognizes has not been identified. No quality values exist for individual bases; no much larger clone is one base distant.

The TCR comes from an adult with an advanced solid tumor such as melanoma, head and neck, liver or kidney cancer. The chain links TRBV2 with TRBJ2-5, with an unclear D gene assignment. The input for sequencing was CD4+ or CD8+ T cells sorted from blood, taken in a trial of the OX40 agonist ivuxolimab. Here is the DNA: TGTGCCAGCAGTCTAGGAGAGACCCAGTACTTC. Its product reads: CASSLGETQYF.